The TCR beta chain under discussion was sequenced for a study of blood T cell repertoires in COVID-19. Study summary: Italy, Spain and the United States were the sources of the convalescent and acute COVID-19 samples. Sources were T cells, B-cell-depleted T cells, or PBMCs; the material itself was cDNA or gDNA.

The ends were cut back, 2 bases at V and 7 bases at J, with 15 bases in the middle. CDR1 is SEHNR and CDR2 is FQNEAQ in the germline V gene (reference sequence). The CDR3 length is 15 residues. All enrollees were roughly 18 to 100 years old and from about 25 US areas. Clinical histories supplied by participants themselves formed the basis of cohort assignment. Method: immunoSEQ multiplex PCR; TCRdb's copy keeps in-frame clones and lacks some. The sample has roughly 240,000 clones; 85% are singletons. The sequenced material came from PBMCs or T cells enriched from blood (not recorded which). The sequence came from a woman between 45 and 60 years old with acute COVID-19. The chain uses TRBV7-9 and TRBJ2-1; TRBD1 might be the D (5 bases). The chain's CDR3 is CASSLNRMAGNEQFF. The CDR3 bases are TGTGCCAGCAGCTTAAACAGGATGGCCGGGAATGAGCAGTTCTTC.